The subject of this entry is one T cell receptor (beta chain). No antigen is known for it. V lost 0 bases to trimming and J lost 6 bases, with 13 bases between them. This CDR3 spans 14 amino acids. From germline, CDR1 is SGDLS and CDR2 YYNGEE. The sample comes from a study of T cell responses to AZD1222 COVID-19 vaccine. Whole-study context: Second-dose schedules of about 4 or about 12 weeks were combined.

Sequencing used immunoSEQ multiplex PCR; TCRdb keeps in-frame clones, though not all of them. The sample carries a few hundred thousand clones, approximately 95% recorded once. Overall study results and limits: No day 14 peak samples; only post-peak repertoires were characterized. It should be noted that donors were predominantly white British and more often female, and clonal diversity was possibly underestimated. Elevations in Spike-specific TCR breadth and depth followed administration of two AZD1222 doses.

The rearrangement uses TRBV9 and TRBJ2-7; D remains ambiguous. This TCR derives from an adult in good health. The sequencing here drew on peripheral blood, taken on day 0 of AZD1222 vaccination. The CDR3 loop reads CASSVGVATSEQYF. The DNA of the CDR3 is TGTGCCAGCAGCGTAGGAGTTGCTACGAGCGAGCAGTACTTC.